In this sample, the clone carrying this T cell receptor (beta chain) turned up once. The V end was cut by 1 base, the J end by 10 bases, with 14 bases between. The germline CDR1 and CDR2 sequences are SGHAT and FQNNGV. The CDR3 loop spans 14 amino acids. The repertoire was sequenced with immunoSEQ multiplex PCR; TCRdb's copy has only in-frame clones and lacks some. The sample holds some 44,000 clones, roughly 90% seen once. This sample stems from a study of T cell changes during pregnancy in multiple sclerosis. The source material was CD4+ T cells from peripheral blood mononuclear cells, sampled in the third trimester of pregnancy. The sequence derives from a female donor with multiple sclerosis, enrolled in a pregnancy study. The chain combines TRBV11-2 with TRBJ2-1, with D possibly being TRBD2 (6 bases). The CDR3 coding sequence is TGTGCCAGCAGCTTAGCTTTGTCGGGGGAGGAGCAGTTCTTC. It yields the protein CASSLALSGEEQFF.